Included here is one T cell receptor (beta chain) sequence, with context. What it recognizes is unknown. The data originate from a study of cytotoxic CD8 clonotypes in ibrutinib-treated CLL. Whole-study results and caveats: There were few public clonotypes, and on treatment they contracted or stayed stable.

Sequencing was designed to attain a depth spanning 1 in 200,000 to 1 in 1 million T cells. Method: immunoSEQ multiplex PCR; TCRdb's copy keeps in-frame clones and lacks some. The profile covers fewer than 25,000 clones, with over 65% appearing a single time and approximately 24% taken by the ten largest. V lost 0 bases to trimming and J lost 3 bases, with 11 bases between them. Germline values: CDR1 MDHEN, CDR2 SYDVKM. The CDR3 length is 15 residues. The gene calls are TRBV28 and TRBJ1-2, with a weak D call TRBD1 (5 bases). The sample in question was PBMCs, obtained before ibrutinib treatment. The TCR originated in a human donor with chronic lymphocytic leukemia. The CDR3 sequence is CASSLWGQGDYGYTF. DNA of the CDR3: TGTGCCAGCAGTTTATGGGGGCAGGGCGACTATGGCTACACCTTC.